Presented here are 19 T cell receptor beta chains from one specimen sequenced in a study of shared clonotypes between healthy human individuals. The data were produced by immunoSEQ multiplex PCR, yet TCRdb's version contains in-frame clones alone and is incomplete. The sample lists 190,000 or so clones, about 68% occurring once. Specimen: memory CD4+ T cells sorted from blood. Stated subset: CD45RA-negative fraction. Receptors were obtained from a man aged 25-45 years in good health.

V gene TRBV5-6 combines with J gene TRBJ2-7, with TRBD1 as a possible D gene (5 bases). V dropped 0 bases and J dropped 4 bases, with 14 bases sitting between them. The CDR3 is made up of 15 amino acids. The V gene's germline CDR1 is SGHDT and CDR2 YYEEEE. As DNA, the CDR3 is TGTGCCAGCAGCTTGGTGGATGGGGCTATATACGAGCAGTACTTC. Its protein product is CASSLVDGAIYEQYF. Complete variable domain (other parts from reference TRBV5-6 and TRBJ2-7): DAGVTQSPTHLIKTRGQQVTLRCSPKSGHDTVSWYQQALGQGPQFIFQYYEEEERQRGNFPDRFSGHQFPNYSSELNVNALLLGDSALYLCASSLVDGAIYEQYFGPGTRLTVT.

The chain couples TRBV25-1 to TRBJ2-7, with TRBD2 as a possible D gene (6 bases). V lost 1 base and J 2 bases, leaving 9 bases between the germline ends. The germline CDR1 and CDR2 sequences are MGHDK and SYGVNS. This CDR3 is 14 amino acids long. In DNA form, the CDR3 reads TGTGCCAGCAGTGAATCAGGCGGGACCTACGAGCAGTACTTC. This encodes CASSESGGTYEQYF.

The chain links TRBV6-5 to TRBJ2-1; D may match TRBD1 or TRBD2 (7 bases each). The CDR3 contains 15 residues. V lost 2 bases and J lost 7, with 15 bases in between. Germline assignment: CDR1 MNHEY and CDR2 SVGAGI. CDR3 sequence (DNA): TGTGCCAGCAGTTACAGGCCCCAGGGGGGGAATGAGCAGTTCTTC. Its translation is CASSYRPQGGNEQFF.

The V call is TRBV7-6, the J call TRBJ2-3; 9 bases match TRBD2. The CDR3 is 18 amino acids. The junction had 9 bases not matched to a gene; V was cut back by 2 bases and J by 0 bases. The germline gives CDR1 SGHVS, CDR2 FNYEAQ. This CDR3 is CASSLRGVTSGSTDTQYF. CDR3 DNA sequence: TGTGCCAGCAGCTTAAGGGGCGTTACTAGCGGGAGCACAGATACGCAGTATTTT.

This clone appeared a few times. The chain's CDR3 is CASSQGHGYTF. Here the CDR3 DNA reads TGCGCCAGCAGCCAAGGTCATGGCTACACCTTC. This rearrangement joins TRBV4-3 to TRBJ1-2; no firm D call. The CDR3 contains 11 residues. Trimming cost V 1 base and J 6 bases, with 3 bases left between them. Germline CDR1 is LGHNA and CDR2 is YSLEER.

The chain has TRBV6-5 and TRBJ2-7, with D perhaps assigned TRBD1 or TRBD2 (5 bases each). Germline CDR1 and CDR2: MNHEY and SVGAGI. This CDR3 region has 12 residues. Trimming pared 6 bases from V and 10 bases from J, leaving 16 bases between. The CDR3 is CASRQPGTSQYF. The CDR3, as DNA: TGTGCCAGCAGACAGCCCGGGACCTCCCAGTACTTC.

Ten or more counts support this clone. The chain has TRBV10-3 and TRBJ2-7; D not certain. The CDR3 sequence is 12 residues long. Germline V gene sequence: CDR1 ENHRY, CDR2 SYGVKD. Trimming left V 6 bases short and J 1 base short, with 7 bases between. The CDR3 is CAIRDLSYEQYF. CDR3 DNA: TGTGCCATCAGGGATCTATCCTACGAGCAGTACTTC.

This rearrangement joins TRBV29-1 to TRBJ1-2; D unresolved. Germline V gene data show CDR1 as SQVTM and CDR2 as ANQGSEA. V lost 3 bases and J 6 bases, leaving 5 bases between the germline ends. This CDR3 comprises 10 residues. The CDR3, as DNA: TGCAGCGTTGACATTGATGGCTACACCTTC. Amino acid sequence: CSVDIDGYTF.

The sample holds a few counts of this clone. The rearrangement joins TRBV28 to TRBJ2-7; D gene uncertain. CDR3 size: 11 residues. Deletions cut 1 base from V and 3 bases from J, with 1 base between. CDR1 and CDR2 (germline): MDHEN, SYDVKM. In DNA form, the CDR3 reads TGTGCCAGCAGTTTATTCTACGAGCAGTACTTC. This encodes CASSLFYEQYF.

The V gene is TRBV15, the J gene TRBJ2-7, with 10 bases that match TRBD1. Per the germline V gene, CDR1 is LNHNV and CDR2 is YYDKDF (reference sequence). The V gene end was trimmed by 11 bases and the J gene end by 6 bases; junction bases not matched to a gene: 10. The CDR3 length is 13 residues. The CDR3 spells CAATRDRGFEQYF. The DNA of the CDR3 is TGTGCCGCAACCCGGGACAGGGGATTCGAGCAGTACTTC. Full variable domain (missing parts from reference TRBV15 and TRBJ2-7): DAMVIQNPRYQVTQFGKPVTLSCSQTLNHNVMYWYQQKSSQAPKLLFHYYDKDFNNEADTPDNFQSRRPNTSFCFLDIRSPGLGDTAMYLCAATRDRGFEQYFGPGTRLTVT.

The CDR3 bases are TGCGCCAGCAGCTTGGTTCCAGGGTACGGCTACACCTTC. Its protein is CASSLVPGYGYTF. This chain connects TRBV5-1 to TRBJ1-2; possibly TRBD1 for D (5 bases). V gave up 0 bases and J gave up 8 bases, with 11 bases separating them. This CDR3 is built from 13 residues. Germline-derived CDR1 and CDR2 are SGHRS and YFSETQ.

This chain connects TRBV18 to TRBJ2-7; TRBD1 aligns across 7 bases. V shed 3 bases and J 2 bases; nucleotides not matched to a gene: 1. CDR1 and CDR2 (germline): KGHSH, LQKENI. This CDR3 spans 13 amino acids. The CDR3 DNA follows: TGTGCCAGCTCACCCGGGACAGCCTACGAGCAGTACTTC. Encoded protein: CASSPGTAYEQYF. The full variable domain, rest sourced from reference TRBV18 and TRBJ2-7, is NAGVMQNPRHLVRRRGQEARLRCSPMKGHSHVYWYRQLPEEGLKFMVYLQKENIIDESGMPKERFSAEFPKEGPSILRIQQVVRGDSAAYFCASSPGTAYEQYFGPGTRLTVT.

Ten or more counts support this clone. The chain employs TRBV14 and TRBJ2-7; 10 positions match TRBD2. CDR3 length equals 13 residues. J lost 6 bases, V lost 1 base, and 0 bases had no gene match. Germline CDR1 reads SGHDN; CDR2 reads FVKESK. The CDR3 protein is CASSQGLAGEQYF. The CDR3 nucleotides are TGTGCCAGCAGCCAAGGACTAGCGGGCGAGCAGTACTTC.

This clone was counted many times. The chain has TRBV5-4 and TRBJ2-1; D uncertain. CDR1 SGHNT and CDR2 YYREEE come from the germline V gene (reference sequence). This CDR3 comprises 13 residues. V was cut by 4 bases and J by 7 bases, with 12 bases left in between. The CDR3 sequence is CASSLEADNEQFF. DNA for the CDR3: TGTGCCAGCAGCCTTGAGGCTGATAATGAGCAGTTCTTC.

This CDR3 is CASRDYYNEQFF. DNA of the CDR3: TGCGCCAGCAGAGACTACTACAATGAGCAGTTCTTC. The V gene is TRBV10-2, the J gene TRBJ2-1; D is perhaps TRBD2 (5 bases). V was clipped by 6 bases and J by 3 bases, with 6 bases between them. The CDR3 totals 12 residues. CDR1 is WSHSY and CDR2 is SAAADI in the germline V gene.

The chain couples TRBV28 to TRBJ2-1, with D possibly TRBD1 on 6 matching bases. CDR1 is MDHEN, CDR2 SYDVKM, per germline. The CDR3 has 15 residues. The V and J ends lost 5 bases and 5 bases respectively, with 16 bases between them. The CDR3 protein is CASSQVDRINNEQFF. The CDR3 region has the DNA TGTGCCAGCAGTCAGGTAGACAGGATCAACAATGAGCAGTTCTTC.

The rearrangement links TRBV5-1 to TRBJ2-7; D is possibly TRBD1 (5 bases). This CDR3 is built from 11 residues. V was shortened by 1 base and J by 6 bases, with 5 bases between the two germline ends. In germline, CDR1 is SGHRS, CDR2 YFSETQ. The CDR3, as DNA: TGCGCCAGCAGCTTGCAGGGCGAGCAGTACTTC. This encodes CASSLQGEQYF.

The CDR3 is CASSLNDVYEQYF. The CDR3 coding sequence is TGTGCCAGCAGTTTGAATGATGTGTACGAGCAGTACTTC. The chain employs TRBV28 and TRBJ2-7; D remains ambiguous. The germline V and J ends were trimmed by 3 bases and 4 bases, with 10 bases remaining between them. The CDR3 totals 13 residues. Per germline, CDR1 MDHEN and CDR2 SYDVKM.

Comments on this clone: At one boundary the junction diverges from the germline segment, which might be a read error. The rearrangement links TRBV11-2 to TRBJ2-1, with TRBD2 identical over 7 bases. CDR1 and CDR2 from the germline V gene are SGHAT and FQNNGV. The CDR3 spans 15 residues. CDR3: CSSSGGPRNYNEQFF. Written as DNA, the CDR3 is TGTTCCAGCTCGGGGGGTCCGAGGAACTACAATGAGCAGTTCTTC.